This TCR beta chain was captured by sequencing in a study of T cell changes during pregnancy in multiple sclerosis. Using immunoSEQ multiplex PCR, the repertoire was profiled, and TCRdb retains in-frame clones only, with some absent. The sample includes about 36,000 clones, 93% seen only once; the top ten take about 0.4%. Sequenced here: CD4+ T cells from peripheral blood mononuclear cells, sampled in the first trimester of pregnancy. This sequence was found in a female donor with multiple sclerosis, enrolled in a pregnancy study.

CDR3 nucleotide sequence: TGTGCCAGTAGTATTAGGGGGGGAGAAAGGTACAATGAGCAGTTCTTC. Its protein is CASSIRGGERYNEQFF. This chain links TRBV19 with TRBJ2-1; possible D gene TRBD2, 7 bases. CDR3 length: 16 residues. In germline, CDR1 is LNHDA, CDR2 SQIVND (reference sequence). Between the trimmed V and J ends, which lost 3 bases and 4 bases, there was a span of 16 bases.